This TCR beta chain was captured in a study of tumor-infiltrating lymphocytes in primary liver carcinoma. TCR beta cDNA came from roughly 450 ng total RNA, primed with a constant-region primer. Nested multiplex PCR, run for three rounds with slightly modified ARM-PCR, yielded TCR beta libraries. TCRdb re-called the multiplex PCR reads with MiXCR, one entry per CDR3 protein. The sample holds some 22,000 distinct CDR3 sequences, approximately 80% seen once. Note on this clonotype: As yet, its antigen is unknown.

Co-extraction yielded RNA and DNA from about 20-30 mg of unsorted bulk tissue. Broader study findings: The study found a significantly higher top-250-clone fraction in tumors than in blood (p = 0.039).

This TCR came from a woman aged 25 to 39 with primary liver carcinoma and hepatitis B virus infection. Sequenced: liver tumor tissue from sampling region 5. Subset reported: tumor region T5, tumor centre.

The CDR3 protein is CASSQDHYNEQFF. In DNA form, the CDR3 reads TGCGCCAGCAGCCAAGATCACTACAATGAGCAGTTCTTC. V usage is TRBV4-1 and J usage is TRBJ2-1; D is uncertain. Germline loops: CDR1 MGHRA, CDR2 YSYEKL. Trimming cost V 0 bases and J 3 bases, with 3 bases left between them. The CDR3 has 13 amino acids.